This TCR beta chain was captured in a study of shared clonotypes between healthy human individuals. The method was immunoSEQ multiplex PCR; TCRdb's version includes in-frame clones alone and lacks a portion of them. The repertoire holds some 680,000 clones, with around 73% as singletons. This clonotype was sampled from a woman aged 25 to 45 in good health. The sequencing input was memory CD4+ T cells sorted from blood. Noted subset: CD45RA-negative fraction.

Written as DNA, the CDR3 is TGTGCCAGCAGCCTCAGGGGACTAGCGGGAGAGCCTGCCTACGAGCAGTACTTC. Translation: CASSLRGLAGEPAYEQYF. This chain links TRBV11-2 with TRBJ2-7; TRBD2 matches 14 bases. Per the germline V gene, CDR1 is SGHAT and CDR2 is FQNNGV. The CDR3 is 18 amino acids. The trim removed 5 bases at V and 2 bases at J, leaving 11 bases unmatched. Using reference TRBV11-2 and TRBJ2-7 for the parts outside the CDR3, the full variable domain is EAGVAQSPRYKIIEKRQSVAFWCNPISGHATLYWYQQILGQGPKLLIQFQNNGVVDDSQLPKDRFSAERLKGVDSTLKIQPAKLEDSAVYLCASSLRGLAGEPAYEQYFGPGTRLTVT.